One T cell receptor (beta chain) is described in this entry. The antigen is unknown. This sample was taken from a study of beta chain features in type 1 diabetes. Isolated RNA was reverse transcribed in full, so expressed TCRB transcripts were sequenced. This table comes from immunoSEQ multiplex PCR, and its TCRdb copy is limited to in-frame clones, with some not included. The data hold hundreds of thousands of clones, with approximately 15% observed a single time. General study results and limits: TCRB CDR3 length was moderately but significantly reduced in all four CD4+ subsets of Type 1 diabetes patients.

Specimen: naive CD4+ T cells from blood. The clonotype was recovered from a man between 18 and 35 years old with type 1 diabetes.

The DNA of the CDR3 is TGTGCCAGTAATCTAGCGGGAGACACCGGGGAGCTGTTTTTT. Amino acids: CASNLAGDTGELFF. This chain links TRBV19 with TRBJ2-2, with 10 nucleotides matching TRBD2. This CDR3 contains 14 residues. Germline V gene sequence: CDR1 LNHDA, CDR2 SQIVND (reference sequence). V lost 7 bases and J lost 3; bases outside the gene matches: 2.